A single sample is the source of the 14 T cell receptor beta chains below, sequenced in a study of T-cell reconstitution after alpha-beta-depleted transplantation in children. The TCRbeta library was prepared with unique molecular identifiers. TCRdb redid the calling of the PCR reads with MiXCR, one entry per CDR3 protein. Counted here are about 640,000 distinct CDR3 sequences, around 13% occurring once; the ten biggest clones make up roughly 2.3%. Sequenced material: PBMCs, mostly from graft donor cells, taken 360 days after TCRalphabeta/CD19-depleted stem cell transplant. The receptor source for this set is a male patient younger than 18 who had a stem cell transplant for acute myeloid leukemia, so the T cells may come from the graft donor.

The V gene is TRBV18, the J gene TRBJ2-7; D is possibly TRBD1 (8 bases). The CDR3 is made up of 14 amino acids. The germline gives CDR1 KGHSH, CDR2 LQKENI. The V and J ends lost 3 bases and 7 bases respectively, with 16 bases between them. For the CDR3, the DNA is TGTGCCAGCTCACCTTTAGACAGGGGAGGGGAGCAGTACTTC. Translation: CASSPLDRGGEQYF.

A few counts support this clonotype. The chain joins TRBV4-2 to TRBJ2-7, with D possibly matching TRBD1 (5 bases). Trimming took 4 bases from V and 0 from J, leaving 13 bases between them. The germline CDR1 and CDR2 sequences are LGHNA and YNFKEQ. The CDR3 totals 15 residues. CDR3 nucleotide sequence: TGTGCCAGCAGCCGCAGGGCGAAGTCCTCCTACGAGCAGTACTTC. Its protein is CASSRRAKSSYEQYF.

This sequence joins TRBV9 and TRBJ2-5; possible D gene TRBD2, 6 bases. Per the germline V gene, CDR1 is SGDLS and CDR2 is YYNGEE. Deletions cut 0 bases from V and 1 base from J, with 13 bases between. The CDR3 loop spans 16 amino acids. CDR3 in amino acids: CASSVGNSGGQETQYF. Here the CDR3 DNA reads TGTGCCAGCAGCGTAGGCAATAGCGGAGGCCAAGAGACCCAGTACTTC.

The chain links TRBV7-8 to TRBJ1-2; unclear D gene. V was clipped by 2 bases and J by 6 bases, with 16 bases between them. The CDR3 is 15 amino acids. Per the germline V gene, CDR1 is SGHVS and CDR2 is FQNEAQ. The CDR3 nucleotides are TGTGCCAGCAGCTTACTGCGGGGATCGAGGGATGGCTACACCTTC. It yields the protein CASSLLRGSRDGYTF.

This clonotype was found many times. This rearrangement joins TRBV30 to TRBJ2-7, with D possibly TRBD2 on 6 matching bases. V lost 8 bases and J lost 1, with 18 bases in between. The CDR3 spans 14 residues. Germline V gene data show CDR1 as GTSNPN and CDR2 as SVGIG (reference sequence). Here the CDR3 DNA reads TGTGCCAGGGGCATAGGAGGGACGTCCTACGAGCAGTACTTC. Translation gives CARGIGGTSYEQYF.

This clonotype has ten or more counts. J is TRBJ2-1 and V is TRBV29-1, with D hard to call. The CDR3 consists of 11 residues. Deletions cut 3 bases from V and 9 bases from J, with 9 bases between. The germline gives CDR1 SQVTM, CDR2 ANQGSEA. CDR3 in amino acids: CSVEFRVEQFF. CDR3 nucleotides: TGCAGCGTTGAGTTCCGGGTTGAGCAGTTCTTC.

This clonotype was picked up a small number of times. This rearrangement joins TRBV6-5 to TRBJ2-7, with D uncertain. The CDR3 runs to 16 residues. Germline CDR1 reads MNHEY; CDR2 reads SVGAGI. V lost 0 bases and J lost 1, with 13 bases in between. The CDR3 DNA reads TGTGCCAGCAGTTACTCACCCCTTAAGGGATCCTACGAGCAGTACTTC. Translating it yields CASSYSPLKGSYEQYF.

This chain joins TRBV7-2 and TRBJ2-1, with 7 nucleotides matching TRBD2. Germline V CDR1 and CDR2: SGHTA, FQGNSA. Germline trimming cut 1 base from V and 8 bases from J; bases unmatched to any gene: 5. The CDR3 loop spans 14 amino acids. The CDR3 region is CASSLGLAAHEQFF. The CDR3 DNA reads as TGTGCCAGCAGCTTAGGCCTAGCGGCACATGAGCAGTTCTTC.

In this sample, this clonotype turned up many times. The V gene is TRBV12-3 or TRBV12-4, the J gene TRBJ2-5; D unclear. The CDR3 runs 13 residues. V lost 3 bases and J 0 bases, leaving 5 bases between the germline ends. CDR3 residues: CASSLVYQETQYF. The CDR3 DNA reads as TGTGCCAGCAGTTTGGTGTACCAAGAGACCCAGTACTTC.

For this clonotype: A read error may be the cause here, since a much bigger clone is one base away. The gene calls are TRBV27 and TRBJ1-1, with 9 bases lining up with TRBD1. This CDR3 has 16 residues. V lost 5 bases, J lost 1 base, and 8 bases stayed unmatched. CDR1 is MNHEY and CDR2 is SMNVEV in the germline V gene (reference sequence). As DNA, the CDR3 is TGTGCCAGCAGTATCAACGGACAGGGGAGGAACACTGAAGCTTTCTTT. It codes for CASSINGQGRNTEAFF.

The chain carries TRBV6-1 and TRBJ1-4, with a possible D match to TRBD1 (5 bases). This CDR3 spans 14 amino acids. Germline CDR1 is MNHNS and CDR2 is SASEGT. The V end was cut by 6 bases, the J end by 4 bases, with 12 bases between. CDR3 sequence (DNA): TGTGCCAGCAGCTCCGGGGCTTATAATGAAAAACTGTTTTTT. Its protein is CASSSGAYNEKLFF.

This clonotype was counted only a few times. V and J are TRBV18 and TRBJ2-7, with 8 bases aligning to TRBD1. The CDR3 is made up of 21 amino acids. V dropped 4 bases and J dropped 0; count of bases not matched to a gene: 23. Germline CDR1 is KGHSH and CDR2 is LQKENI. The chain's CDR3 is CASSRHSGQGCGTGSSYEQYF. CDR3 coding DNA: TGTGCCAGCTCACGACACTCGGGGCAAGGATGTGGGACAGGAAGCTCCTACGAGCAGTACTTC.

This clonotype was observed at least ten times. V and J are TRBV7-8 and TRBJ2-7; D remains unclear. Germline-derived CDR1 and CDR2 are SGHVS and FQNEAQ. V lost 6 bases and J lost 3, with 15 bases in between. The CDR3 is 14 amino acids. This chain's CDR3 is CASRPGNFYYEQYF. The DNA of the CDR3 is TGTGCCAGCAGACCTGGCAACTTTTACTACGAGCAGTACTTC.

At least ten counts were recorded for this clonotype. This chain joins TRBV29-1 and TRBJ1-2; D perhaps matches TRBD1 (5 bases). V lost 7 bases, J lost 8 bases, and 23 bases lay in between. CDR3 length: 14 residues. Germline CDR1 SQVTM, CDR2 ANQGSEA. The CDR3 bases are TGCAGCGACACTAAGGGTGGGACTCTATCCGGCTACACCTTC. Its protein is CSDTKGGTLSGYTF. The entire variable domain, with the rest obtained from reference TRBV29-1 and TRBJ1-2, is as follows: SAVISQKPSRDICQRGTSLTIQCQVDSQVTMMFWYRQQPGQSLTLIATANQGSEATYESGFVIDKFPISRPNLTFSTLTVSNMSPEDSSIYLCSDTKGGTLSGYTFGSGTRLTVV.